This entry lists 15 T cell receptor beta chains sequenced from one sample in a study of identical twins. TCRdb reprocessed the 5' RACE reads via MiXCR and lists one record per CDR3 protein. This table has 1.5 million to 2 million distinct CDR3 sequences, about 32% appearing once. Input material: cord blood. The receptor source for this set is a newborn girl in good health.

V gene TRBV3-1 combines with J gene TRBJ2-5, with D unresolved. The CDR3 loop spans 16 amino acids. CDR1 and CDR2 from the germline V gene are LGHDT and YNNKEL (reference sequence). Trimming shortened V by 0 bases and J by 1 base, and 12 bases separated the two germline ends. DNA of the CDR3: TGTGCCAGCAGCCAAGATGGGGTAGTGGCCCAAGAGACCCAGTACTTC. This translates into CASSQDGVVAQETQYF.

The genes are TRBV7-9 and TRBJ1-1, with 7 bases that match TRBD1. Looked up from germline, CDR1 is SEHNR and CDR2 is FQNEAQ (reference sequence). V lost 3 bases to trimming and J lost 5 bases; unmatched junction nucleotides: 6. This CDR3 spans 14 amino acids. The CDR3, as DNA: TGTGCCAGCAGCTTTACAGGGGAACGGACTGAAGCTTTCTTT. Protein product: CASSFTGERTEAFF.

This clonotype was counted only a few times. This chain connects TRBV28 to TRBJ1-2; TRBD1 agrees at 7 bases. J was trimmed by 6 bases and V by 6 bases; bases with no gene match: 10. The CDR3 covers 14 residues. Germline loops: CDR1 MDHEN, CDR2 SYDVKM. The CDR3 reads CASRTLQGWNGYTF. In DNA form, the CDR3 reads TGTGCCAGCAGGACTCTACAGGGGTGGAATGGCTACACCTTC.

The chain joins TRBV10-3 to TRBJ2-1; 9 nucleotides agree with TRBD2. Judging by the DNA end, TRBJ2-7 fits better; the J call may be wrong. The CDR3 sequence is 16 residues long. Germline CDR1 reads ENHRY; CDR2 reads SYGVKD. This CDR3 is CAICPSGTSSYNEQYF. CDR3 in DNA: TGTGCCATCTGCCCGTCTGGGACTAGCTCCTACAATGAGCAGTACTTC.

CDR3 DNA sequence: TGCAGTGCCGTTAGCGGGAGGGGTAGCACAGATACGCAGTATTTT. Protein product: CSAVSGRGSTDTQYF. The rearrangement links TRBV20-1 to TRBJ2-3, with TRBD2 identical over 11 bases. CDR3 length: 15 residues. The V and J ends lost 6 bases and 0 bases, in that order; junction bases with no gene match: 5. Germline-derived CDR1 and CDR2 are DFQATT and SNEGSKA (reference sequence).

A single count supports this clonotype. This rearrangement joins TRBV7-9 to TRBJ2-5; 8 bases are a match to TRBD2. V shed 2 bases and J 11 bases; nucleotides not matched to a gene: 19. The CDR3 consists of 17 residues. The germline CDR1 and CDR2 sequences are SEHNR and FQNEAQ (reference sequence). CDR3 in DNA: TGTGCCAGCAGCTTACAAGTTCTGGCGGGGGGCGACAATGAGCAGTACTTC. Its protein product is CASSLQVLAGGDNEQYF.

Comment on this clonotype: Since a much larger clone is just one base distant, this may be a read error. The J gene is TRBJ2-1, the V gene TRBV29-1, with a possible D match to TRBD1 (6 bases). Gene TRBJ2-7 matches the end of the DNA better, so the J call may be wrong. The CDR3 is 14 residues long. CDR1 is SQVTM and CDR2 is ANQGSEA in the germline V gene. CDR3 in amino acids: CSVKRKGDYNEQYF. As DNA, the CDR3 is TGCAGCGTAAAGCGGAAGGGGGATTACAATGAGCAGTACTTC.

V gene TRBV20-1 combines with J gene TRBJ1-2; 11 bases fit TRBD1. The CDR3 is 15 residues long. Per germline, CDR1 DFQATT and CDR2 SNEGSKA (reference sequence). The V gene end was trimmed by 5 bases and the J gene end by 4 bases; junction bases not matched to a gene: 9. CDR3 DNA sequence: TGCAGTGCTGGCCGTACCGGGACAGGGGGCTATGGCTACACCTTC. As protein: CSAGRTGTGGYGYTF.

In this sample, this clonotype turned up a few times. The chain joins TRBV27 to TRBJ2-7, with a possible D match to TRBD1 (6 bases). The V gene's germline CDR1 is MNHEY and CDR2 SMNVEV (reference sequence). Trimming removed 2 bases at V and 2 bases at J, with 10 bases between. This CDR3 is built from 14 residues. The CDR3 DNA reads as TGTGCCAGCAGTTTACGGGACAAAGCCTACGAGCAGTACTTC. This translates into CASSLRDKAYEQYF.

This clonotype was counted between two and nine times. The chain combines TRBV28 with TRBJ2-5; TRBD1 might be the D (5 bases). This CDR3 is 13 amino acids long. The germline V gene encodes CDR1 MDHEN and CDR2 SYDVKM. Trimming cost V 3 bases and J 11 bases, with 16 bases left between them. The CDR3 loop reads CASSFPLQAEQYF. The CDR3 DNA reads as TGTGCCAGCAGTTTCCCCCTACAGGCTGAGCAGTACTTC.

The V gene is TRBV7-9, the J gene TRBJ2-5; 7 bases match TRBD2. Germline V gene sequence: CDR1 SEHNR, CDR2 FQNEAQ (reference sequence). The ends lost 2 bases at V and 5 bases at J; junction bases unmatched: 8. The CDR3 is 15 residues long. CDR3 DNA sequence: TGTGCCAGCAGCTTACGACCAGCGGGACGGGAGACCCAGTACTTC. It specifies CASSLRPAGRETQYF.

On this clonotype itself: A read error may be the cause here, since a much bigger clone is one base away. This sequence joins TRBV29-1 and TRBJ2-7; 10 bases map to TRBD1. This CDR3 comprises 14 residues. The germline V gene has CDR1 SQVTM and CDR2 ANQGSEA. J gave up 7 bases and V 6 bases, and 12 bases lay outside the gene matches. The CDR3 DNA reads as TGCAGCGTCACCGGGACAGGGGTTTTGAATGAGCAGTACTTC. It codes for CSVTGTGVLNEQYF.

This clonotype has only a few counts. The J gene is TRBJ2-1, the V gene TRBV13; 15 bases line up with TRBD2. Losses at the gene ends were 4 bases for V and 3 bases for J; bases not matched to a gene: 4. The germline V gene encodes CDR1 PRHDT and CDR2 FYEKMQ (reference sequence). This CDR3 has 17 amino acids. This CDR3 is CASSSGLAGGYYNEQFF. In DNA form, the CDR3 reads TGTGCCAGCAGCTCGGGACTAGCGGGAGGATACTACAATGAGCAGTTCTTC. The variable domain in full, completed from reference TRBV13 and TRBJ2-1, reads AAGVIQSPRHLIKEKRETATLKCYPIPRHDTVYWYQQGPGQDPQFLISFYEKMQSDKGSIPDRFSAQQFSDYHSELNMSSLELGDSALYFCASSSGLAGGYYNEQFFGPGTRLTVL.

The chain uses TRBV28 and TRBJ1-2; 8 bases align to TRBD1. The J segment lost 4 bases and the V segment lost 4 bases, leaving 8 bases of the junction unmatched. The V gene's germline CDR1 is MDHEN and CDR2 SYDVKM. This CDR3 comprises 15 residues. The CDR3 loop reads CASSSLRQGFYGYTF. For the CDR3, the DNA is TGTGCCAGCAGTTCTCTTCGACAGGGGTTCTATGGCTACACCTTC.

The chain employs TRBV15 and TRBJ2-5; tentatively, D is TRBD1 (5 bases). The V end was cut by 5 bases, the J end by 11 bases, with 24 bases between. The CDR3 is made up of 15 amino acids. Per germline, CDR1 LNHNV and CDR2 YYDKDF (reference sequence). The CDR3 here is CATSSSRGSYNEQYF. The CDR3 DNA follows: TGTGCCACCAGCTCTTCTAGGGGATCCTACAATGAGCAGTACTTC.